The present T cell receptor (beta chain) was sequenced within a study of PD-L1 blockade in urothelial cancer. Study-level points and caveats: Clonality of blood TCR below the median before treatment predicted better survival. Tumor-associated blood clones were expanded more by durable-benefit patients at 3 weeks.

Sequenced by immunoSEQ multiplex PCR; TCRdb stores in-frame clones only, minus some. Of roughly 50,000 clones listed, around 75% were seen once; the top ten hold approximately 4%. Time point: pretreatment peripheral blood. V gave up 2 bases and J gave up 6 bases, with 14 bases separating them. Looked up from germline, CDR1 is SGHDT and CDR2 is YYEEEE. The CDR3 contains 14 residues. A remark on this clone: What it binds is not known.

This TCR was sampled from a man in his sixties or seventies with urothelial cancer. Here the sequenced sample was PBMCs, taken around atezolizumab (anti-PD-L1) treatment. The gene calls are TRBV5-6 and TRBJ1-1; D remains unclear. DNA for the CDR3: TGTGCCAGCAGCTTCGGCAGTACTAAGGCTGAAGCTTTCTTT. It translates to CASSFGSTKAEAFF.